The 17 T cell receptor beta chains presented below share a single source sample, sequenced in a study of T cell repertoires in cytomegalovirus infection. A single record per CDR3 protein comes from TCRdb applying MiXCR to the reads. The sample has about 310,000 distinct CDR3 sequences, around a quarter seen once. Their antigens are not known. Sequencing used cultured PBMCs, obtained from culture after CMV antigen stimulation. The source of these receptors is a human donor in good health (CMV status not recorded). Some clones in this sample may be carry-over from other donors' samples.

This clonotype was found many times. Here the CDR3 reads CASSLEGGSPDTQYF. Here the CDR3 DNA reads TGTGCCAGCAGCTTAGAGGGAGGGTCCCCAGATACGCAGTATTTT. This chain joins TRBV7-3 and TRBJ2-3; 7 nucleotides line up with TRBD2. V dropped 2 bases and J dropped 4; count of bases not matched to a gene: 6. The CDR3 spans 15 residues. Germline values: CDR1 SGHTA, CDR2 FQGTGA.

This clonotype was picked up many times. The chain uses TRBV19 and TRBJ1-1; D unclear. V lost 3 bases and J lost 1, with 12 bases in between. Germline lookup yields CDR1 LNHDA and CDR2 SQIVND (reference sequence). This CDR3 is 15 amino acids long. DNA for the CDR3: TGTGCCAGTAGTATCCTCAGGCCTCCGAACACTGAAGCTTTCTTT. The encoded protein is CASSILRPPNTEAFF. Complete variable domain (other parts from reference TRBV19 and TRBJ1-1): DGGITQSPKYLFRKEGQNVTLSCEQNLNHDAMYWYRQDPGQGLRLIYYSQIVNDFQKGDIAEGYSVSREKKESFPLTVTSAQKNPTAFYLCASSILRPPNTEAFFGQGTRLTVV.

V gene TRBV11-2 combines with J gene TRBJ2-5, with 12 bases identical to TRBD2. CDR3 length: 17 residues. CDR1 is SGHAT, CDR2 FQNNGV, per germline. V was clipped by 5 bases and J by 2 bases; unmatched bases: 9. CDR3 coding DNA: TGTGCCAGCAGCCCCCGCGGACTAGCGGGGACGCAAGAGACCCAGTACTTC. Protein sequence: CASSPRGLAGTQETQYF.

There are a few counts of this clonotype. V usage is TRBV6-2 or TRBV6-3 and J usage is TRBJ2-5, with D unclear. Germline-derived CDR1 and CDR2 are MNHEY and SVGEGT. The V and J ends lost 6 bases and 8 bases respectively, with 13 bases between them. CDR3 length: 12 amino acids. The chain's CDR3 is CASSLPKPTQYF. CDR3 DNA sequence: TGTGCCAGCAGCCTACCCAAACCCACCCAGTACTTC.

Only a few counts were recorded for this clonotype. V usage is TRBV5-1 and J usage is TRBJ2-1; D is ambiguous. V lost 3 bases, J lost 9 bases, and 13 bases lay in between. Germline assignment: CDR1 SGHRS and CDR2 YFSETQ. This CDR3 comprises 13 residues. The CDR3 nucleotides are TGCGCCAGCAGCTGGCCCCAGGCGGTTGAGCAGTTCTTC. Translation gives CASSWPQAVEQFF.

This clonotype was detected many times. The chain is built from TRBV15 and TRBJ2-1; D possibly corresponds to TRBD2 (7 bases). CDR1 and CDR2 (germline): LNHNV, YYDKDF (reference sequence). V lost 1 base and J lost 2, with 18 bases in between. The CDR3 sequence is 18 residues long. In DNA, the CDR3 is TGTGCCACCAGCAGAGCCGGCTTTGGGGGGGACACCTACAATGAGCAGTTCTTC. It encodes CATSRAGFGGDTYNEQFF.

This clonotype counts as medium-sized. The chain employs TRBV7-2 and TRBJ2-3; 8 bases map to TRBD2. This CDR3 comprises 16 residues. V dropped 1 base and J dropped 3; count of bases not matched to a gene: 6. Germline-derived CDR1 and CDR2 are SGHTA and FQGNSA. As DNA, the CDR3 is TGTGCCAGCAGCTTAGTGTCAACGGGAGGGACAGATACGCAGTATTTT. Amino acid sequence: CASSLVSTGGTDTQYF. The complete variable domain, with remaining parts taken from reference TRBV7-2 and TRBJ2-3, reads GAGVSQSPSNKVTEKGKDVELRCDPISGHTALYWYRQSLGQGLEFLIYFQGNSAPDKSGLPSDRFSAERTGGSVSTLTIQRTQQEDSAVYLCASSLVSTGGTDTQYFGPGTRLTVL.

Concerning this clonotype: A much more abundant neighbour one base away suggests this may be a read error. The CDR3 loop reads CATSNLPSTTSPGELFF. The CDR3 nucleotides read TGTGCCACCAGTAATTTGCCCTCGACAACAAGTCCCGGGGAGCTGTTTTTT. V is TRBV24-1 and J is TRBJ2-2; D is undetermined. Germline CDR1 is KGHDR and CDR2 is SFDVKD. The CDR3 is 17 residues long.

This clonotype came up many times. The chain has TRBV7-3 and TRBJ2-1; 7 bases are shared with TRBD1. Germline lookup yields CDR1 SGHTA and CDR2 FQGTGA. V was clipped by 3 bases and J by 6 bases; unmatched bases: 5. The CDR3 spans 14 residues. In DNA form, the CDR3 reads TGTGCCAGCAGCTTTTCGGCAGGGGGCAATGAGCAGTTCTTC. Its translation is CASSFSAGGNEQFF.

The rearrangement links TRBV7-6 to TRBJ2-3; 13 nucleotides line up with TRBD2. The germline V gene has CDR1 SGHVS and CDR2 FNYEAQ. Trimming removed 4 bases from V and 6 bases from J; junction bases left unmatched: 4. CDR3 length equals 15 residues. The CDR3 here is CASSSTSGRVDTQYF. The CDR3 nucleotides read TGTGCCAGCAGCTCCACTAGCGGGAGGGTCGATACGCAGTATTTT. Combining the CDR3 with reference TRBV7-6 and TRBJ2-3 gives the whole variable domain GAGVSQSPRYKVTKRGQDVALRCDPISGHVSLYWYRQALGQGPEFLTYFNYEAQQDKSGLPNDRFSAERPEGSISTLTIQRTEQRDSAMYRCASSSTSGRVDTQYFGPGTRLTVL.

The chain joins TRBV27 to TRBJ2-2; D gene ambiguous. The CDR3 contains 12 residues. The germline V gene has CDR1 MNHEY and CDR2 SMNVEV (reference sequence). V lost 8 bases and J 6 bases, leaving 10 bases between the germline ends. The CDR3 DNA reads as TGTGCCAGCGGATTTCTCCCCGGGGAGCTGTTTTTT. This encodes CASGFLPGELFF.

The chain couples TRBV11-2 to TRBJ2-5; a weak D match, TRBD2 (6 bases). Germline CDR1 SGHAT, CDR2 FQNNGV. The V gene lost 7 bases and the J gene lost 1 base, with 10 bases spanning the gap. This CDR3 spans 13 amino acids. CDR3 coding DNA: TGTGCCAGCACGCTAGCGTCCCAAGAGACCCAGTACTTC. Its protein is CASTLASQETQYF.

The chain employs TRBV3-1 and TRBJ1-6; tentative D call: TRBD1 (6 bases). This CDR3 comprises 14 residues. CDR1 LGHDT and CDR2 YNNKEL come from the germline V gene (reference sequence). Trimming removed 1 base from V and 10 bases from J, with 11 bases in between. The CDR3 nucleotides are TGTGCCAGCAGCCAAGGCCAGGGGAAGTCACCCCTCCACTTT. As protein: CASSQGQGKSPLHF.

This chain links TRBV29-1 with TRBJ2-2; no clear D. Germline V gene data show CDR1 as SQVTM and CDR2 as ANQGSEA. The CDR3 sequence is 13 residues long. The germline V and J ends were trimmed by 4 bases and 1 base, with 7 bases remaining between them. This CDR3 is CSVVAMNTGELFF. CDR3 bases: TGCAGCGTTGTTGCTATGAACACCGGGGAGCTGTTTTTT.

There are many counts of this clonotype. This chain joins TRBV7-3 and TRBJ1-1, with 9 nucleotides matching TRBD1. With V trimmed by 1 base and J by 6 bases, 6 bases remained unmatched. Germline V gene lookup returns CDR1 SGHTA and CDR2 FQGTGA. The CDR3 totals 15 residues. DNA of the CDR3: TGTGCCAGCAGCTTAATGGGACAGGGAAGGGCTGAAGCTTTCTTT. Its translation: CASSLMGQGRAEAFF.

The chain employs TRBV28 and TRBJ2-6, with 7 positions matching TRBD1. The length of the CDR3 is 18 residues. The germline V gene has CDR1 MDHEN and CDR2 SYDVKM. With V trimmed by 5 bases and J by 0 bases, 10 bases remained unmatched. The CDR3 DNA follows: TGTGCCAGCAGTCCGATACAGGGGACCAGCTCTGGGGCCAACGTCCTGACTTTC. It codes for CASSPIQGTSSGANVLTF.

This clonotype was counted only a few times. The chain links TRBV11-2 to TRBJ2-2; the D is unclear. There are 14 residues in the CDR3. Germline assignment: CDR1 SGHAT and CDR2 FQNNGV. Trimming took 3 bases from V and 6 from J, leaving 11 bases between them. This CDR3 is CASSFVTSPGELFF. CDR3 nucleotides: TGTGCCAGCAGCTTTGTCACGTCCCCCGGGGAGCTGTTTTTT. Combining the CDR3 with reference TRBV11-2 and TRBJ2-2 gives the whole variable domain EAGVAQSPRYKIIEKRQSVAFWCNPISGHATLYWYQQILGQGPKLLIQFQNNGVVDDSQLPKDRFSAERLKGVDSTLKIQPAKLEDSAVYLCASSFVTSPGELFFGEGSRLTVL.